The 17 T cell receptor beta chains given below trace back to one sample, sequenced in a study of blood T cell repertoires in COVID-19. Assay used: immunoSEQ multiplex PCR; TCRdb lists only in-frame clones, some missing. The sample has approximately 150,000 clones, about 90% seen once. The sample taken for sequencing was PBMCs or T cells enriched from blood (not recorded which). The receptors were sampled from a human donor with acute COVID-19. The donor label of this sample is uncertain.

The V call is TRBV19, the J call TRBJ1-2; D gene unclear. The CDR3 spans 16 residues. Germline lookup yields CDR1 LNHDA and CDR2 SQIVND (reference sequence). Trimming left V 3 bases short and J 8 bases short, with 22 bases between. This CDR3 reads CASSIPGSLVSRGYTF. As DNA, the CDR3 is TGTGCCAGTAGTATCCCGGGGAGTCTAGTATCCCGGGGCTACACCTTC.

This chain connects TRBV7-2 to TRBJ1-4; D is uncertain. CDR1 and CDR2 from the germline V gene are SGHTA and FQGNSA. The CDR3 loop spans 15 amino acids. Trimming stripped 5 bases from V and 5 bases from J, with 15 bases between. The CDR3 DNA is TGTGCCAGCAGCCCCCGACACAACTCCAATGAAAAACTGTTTTTT. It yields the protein CASSPRHNSNEKLFF.

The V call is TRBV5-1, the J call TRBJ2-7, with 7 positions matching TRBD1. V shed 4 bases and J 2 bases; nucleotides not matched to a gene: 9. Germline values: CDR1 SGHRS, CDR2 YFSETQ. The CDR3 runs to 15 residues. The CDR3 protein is CASSRTGTETYEQYF. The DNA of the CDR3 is TGCGCCAGCAGCCGGACCGGGACAGAGACCTACGAGCAGTACTTC. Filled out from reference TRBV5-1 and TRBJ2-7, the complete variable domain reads KAGVTQTPRYLIKTRGQQVTLSCSPISGHRSVSWYQQTPGQGLQFLFEYFSETQRNKGNFPGRFSGRQFSNSRSEMNVSTLELGDSALYLCASSRTGTETYEQYFGPGTRLTVT.

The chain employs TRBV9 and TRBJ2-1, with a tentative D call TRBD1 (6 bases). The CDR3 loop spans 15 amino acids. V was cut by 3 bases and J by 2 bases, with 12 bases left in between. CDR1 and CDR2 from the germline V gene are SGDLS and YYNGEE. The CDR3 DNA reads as TGTGCCAGCAGCGAGGGGGTGAGTGCCTACAATGAGCAGTTCTTC. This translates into CASSEGVSAYNEQFF. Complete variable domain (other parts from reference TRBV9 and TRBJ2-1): DSGVTQTPKHLITATGQRVTLRCSPRSGDLSVYWYQQSLDQGLQFLIQYYNGEERAKGNILERFSAQQFPDLHSELNLSSLELGDSALYFCASSEGVSAYNEQFFGPGTRLTVL.

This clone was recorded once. CDR3 sequence reads: CASSISTGFYEQYF. The CDR3 bases are TGTGCCAGCAGCATTTCGACAGGGTTCTACGAGCAGTACTTC. V is TRBV3-1 (or the pseudogene TRBV3-2) and J is TRBJ2-7, with TRBD1 matching 7 bases. After removal of 5 bases from V and 3 bases from J, the junction contained 7 bases not matched to a gene. CDR1 LGHDT and CDR2 YNNKEL come from the germline V gene (reference sequence). The CDR3 sequence is 14 residues long.

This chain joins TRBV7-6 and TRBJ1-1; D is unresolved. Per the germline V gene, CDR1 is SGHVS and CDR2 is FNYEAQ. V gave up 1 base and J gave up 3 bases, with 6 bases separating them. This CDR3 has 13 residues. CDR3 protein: CASSLDGDTEAFF. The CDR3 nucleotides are TGTGCCAGCAGCTTAGACGGGGACACTGAAGCTTTCTTT.

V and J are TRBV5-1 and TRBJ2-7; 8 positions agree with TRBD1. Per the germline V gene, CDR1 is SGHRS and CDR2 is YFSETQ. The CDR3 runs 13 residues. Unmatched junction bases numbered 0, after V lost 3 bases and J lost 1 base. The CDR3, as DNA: TGCGCCAGCAGCTGGGACAGGTCCTACGAGCAGTACTTC. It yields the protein CASSWDRSYEQYF. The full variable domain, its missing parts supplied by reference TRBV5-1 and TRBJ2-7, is KAGVTQTPRYLIKTRGQQVTLSCSPISGHRSVSWYQQTPGQGLQFLFEYFSETQRNKGNFPGRFSGRQFSNSRSEMNVSTLELGDSALYLCASSWDRSYEQYFGPGTRLTVT.

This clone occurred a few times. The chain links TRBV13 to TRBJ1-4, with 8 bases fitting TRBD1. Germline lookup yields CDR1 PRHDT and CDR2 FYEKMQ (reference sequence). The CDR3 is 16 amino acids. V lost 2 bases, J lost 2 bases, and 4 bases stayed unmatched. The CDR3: CASSLTRGRTNEKLFF. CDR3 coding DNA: TGTGCCAGCAGCTTAACCAGGGGGCGGACTAATGAAAAACTGTTTTTT.

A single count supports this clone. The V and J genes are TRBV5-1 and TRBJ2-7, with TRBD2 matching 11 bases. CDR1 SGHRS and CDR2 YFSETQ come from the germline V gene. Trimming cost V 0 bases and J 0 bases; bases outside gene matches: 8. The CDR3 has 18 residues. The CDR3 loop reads CASSLGASGGPSSYEQYF. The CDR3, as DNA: TGCGCCAGCAGCTTGGGGGCTAGCGGGGGGCCTAGCTCCTACGAGCAGTACTTC. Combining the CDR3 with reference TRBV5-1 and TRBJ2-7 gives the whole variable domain KAGVTQTPRYLIKTRGQQVTLSCSPISGHRSVSWYQQTPGQGLQFLFEYFSETQRNKGNFPGRFSGRQFSNSRSEMNVSTLELGDSALYLCASSLGASGGPSSYEQYFGPGTRLTVT.

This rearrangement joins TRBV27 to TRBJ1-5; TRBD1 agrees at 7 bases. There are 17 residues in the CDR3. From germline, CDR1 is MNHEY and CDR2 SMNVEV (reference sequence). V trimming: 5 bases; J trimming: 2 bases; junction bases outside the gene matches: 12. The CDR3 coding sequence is TGTGCCAGCAGTCCAAACCGACAGGGTTTTGGCAATCAGCCCCAGCATTTT. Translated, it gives CASSPNRQGFGNQPQHF.

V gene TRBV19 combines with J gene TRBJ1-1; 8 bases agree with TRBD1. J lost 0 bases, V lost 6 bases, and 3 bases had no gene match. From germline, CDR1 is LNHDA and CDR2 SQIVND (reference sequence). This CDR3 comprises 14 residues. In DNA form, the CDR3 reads TGTGCCAGTAGGCGACAGGGGCTGAACACTGAAGCTTTCTTT. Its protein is CASRRQGLNTEAFF.

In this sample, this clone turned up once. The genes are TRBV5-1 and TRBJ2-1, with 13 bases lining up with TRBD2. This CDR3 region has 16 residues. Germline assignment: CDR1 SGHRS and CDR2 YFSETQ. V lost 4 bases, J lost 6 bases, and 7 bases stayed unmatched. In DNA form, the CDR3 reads TGCGCCAGCAGCCCCCGGACTAGCGGGGGTCCCAATGAGCAGTTCTTC. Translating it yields CASSPRTSGGPNEQFF.

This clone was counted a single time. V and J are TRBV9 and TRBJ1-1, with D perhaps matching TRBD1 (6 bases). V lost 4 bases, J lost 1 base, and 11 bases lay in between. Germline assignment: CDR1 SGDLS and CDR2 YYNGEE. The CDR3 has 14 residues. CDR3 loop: CASSTGQTNTEAFF. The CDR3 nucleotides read TGTGCCAGCAGCACCGGACAGACGAACACTGAAGCTTTCTTT.

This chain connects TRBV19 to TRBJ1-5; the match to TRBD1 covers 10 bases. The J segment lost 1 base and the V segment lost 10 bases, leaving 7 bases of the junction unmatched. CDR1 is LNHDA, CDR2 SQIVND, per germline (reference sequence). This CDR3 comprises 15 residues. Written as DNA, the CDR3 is TGTGCCACCCGGGACAGGGGATCAAGCAATCAGCCCCAGCATTTT. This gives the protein CATRDRGSSNQPQHF.

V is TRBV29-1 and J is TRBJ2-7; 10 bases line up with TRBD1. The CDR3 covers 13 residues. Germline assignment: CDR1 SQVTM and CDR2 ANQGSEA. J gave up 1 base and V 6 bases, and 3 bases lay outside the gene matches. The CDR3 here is CSVRDRGSYEQYF. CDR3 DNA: TGCAGCGTCCGGGACAGGGGATCCTACGAGCAGTACTTC.

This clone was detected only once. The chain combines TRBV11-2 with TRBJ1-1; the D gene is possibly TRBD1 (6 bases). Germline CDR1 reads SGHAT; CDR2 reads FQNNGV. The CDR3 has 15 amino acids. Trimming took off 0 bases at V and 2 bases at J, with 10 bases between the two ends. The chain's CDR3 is CASSLDPRGNTEAFF. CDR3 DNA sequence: TGTGCCAGCAGCTTAGATCCCAGGGGAAACACTGAAGCTTTCTTT.

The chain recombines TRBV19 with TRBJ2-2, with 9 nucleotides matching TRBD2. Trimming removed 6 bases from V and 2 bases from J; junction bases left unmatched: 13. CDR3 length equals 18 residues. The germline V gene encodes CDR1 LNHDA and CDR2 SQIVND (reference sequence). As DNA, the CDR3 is TGTGCCAGTAGCCCACCTTATCTAGCGGGACTTAACACCGGGGAGCTGTTTTTT. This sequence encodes CASSPPYLAGLNTGELFF.